These T cell receptor beta chains were read from a single sample in a study of blood T cell repertoires in COVID-19. Profiled with immunoSEQ multiplex PCR; TCRdb holds only in-frame clones, not every one. Counted here are 130,000 to 150,000 clones, around nine tenths occurring once; the ten biggest clones make up about 4.1%. The specimen sequenced was peripheral blood. The origin of the receptors is a woman between 35 and 50 years old with acute or convalescent COVID-19. The CDR3 runs from the conserved cysteine through the conserved F or W. D genes are given only for firm matches. Clone size appears in some rows only: once, few, many, or a class for an expanded clone.

V gene	clone size	D gene	J gene	CDR3 DNA	CDR3 protein
TRBV19	NA	NA	TRBJ1-5	TGTGCCAGTAGTGGTAGCGCAGTATACCAGCCCCAGCATTTT	CASSGSAVYQPQHF
TRBV11-2	NA	NA	TRBJ1-1	TGTGCCAGCAGCCAAGCACAGGGCCCATGGAACACTGAAGCTTTCTTT	CASSQAQGPWNTEAFF
TRBV28	NA	NA	TRBJ1-5	TGTGCCAGCAGTCTCCACCGGGCGGGAACTCAGCCCCAGCATTTT	CASSLHRAGTQPQHF
TRBV9	NA	NA	TRBJ2-6	TGTGCCAGCAGCCCGCTTAGCCCTGGGGCCAACGTCCTGACTTTC	CASSPLSPGANVLTF
TRBV25-1	NA	NA	TRBJ2-2	TGTGCCAGCAGTGACCGGGACACAAACACCGGGGAGCTGTTTTTT	CASSDRDTNTGELFF
TRBV7-9	NA	TRBD2	TRBJ2-1	TGTGCCAGCAGCCCCTTCGGTAGCGGGGGGGGGAGGAACAATGAGCAGTTCTTC	CASSPFGSGGGRNNEQFF
TRBV7-8	NA	TRBD1	TRBJ1-5	TGTGCCAGCAGACAGAACAGGGGGCCCCTGCACAGCAATCAGCCCCAGCATTTT	CASRQNRGPLHSNQPQHF
TRBV5-1	NA	TRBD1	TRBJ1-5	TGCGCCAGCAGCCCTTCGGGACAGGAAAATCAGCCCCAGCATTTT	CASSPSGQENQPQHF
TRBV19	NA	TRBD1	TRBJ1-1	TGTGCCAGTAGTCATCCGGACAGGGTAAACACTGAAGCTTTCTTT	CASSHPDRVNTEAFF
TRBV29-1	NA	NA	TRBJ1-2	TGCAGCGTTGGGGCTTTGGGCTACACCTTC	CSVGALGYTF
TRBV7-6	NA	TRBD1	TRBJ2-7	TGTGCCAGCAGCTTAGCCGGGACAGGGGGCTACGAGCAGTACTTC	CASSLAGTGGYEQYF
TRBV30	NA	NA	TRBJ2-3	TGTGCCTGGAGTTCAGCAGGGACAGATACGCAGTATTTT	CAWSSAGTDTQYF
TRBV7-6	NA	TRBD1	TRBJ1-1	TGTGCCAGCAGCTCCGAACAGGGGTCCTCACTGAACACTGAAGCTTTCTTT	CASSSEQGSSLNTEAFF
TRBV7-2	NA	TRBD2	TRBJ2-5	TGTGCCAGCAGCTTCCTAGCGGCAGAGACCCAGTACTTC	CASSFLAAETQYF
TRBV28	NA	NA	TRBJ1-5	TGTGCCAGCAGCCGCCGTCCGGGCAATCAGCCCCAGCATTTT	CASSRRPGNQPQHF
TRBV5-1	once	NA	TRBJ2-2	TGCGCCAGCAGCTTTCCGGGACAGAACACCGGGGAGCTGTTTTTT	CASSFPGQNTGELFF
TRBV14	NA	TRBD1	TRBJ1-1	TGTGCCAGCAGCCAAGCTCCGACAGGGTTGAACACTGAAGCTTTCTTT	CASSQAPTGLNTEAFF
TRBV6-5	NA	NA	TRBJ1-2	TGTGCCAGCACTAACGCCGTGGGGGGGAAGTATGGCTACACCTTC	CASTNAVGGKYGYTF
TRBV7-6	NA	NA	TRBJ2-1	TGTGCCAGCAGCTCTCCCTCCCAGGGGTGGTATGAGCAGTTCTTC	CASSSPSQGWYEQFF
TRBV7-2	NA	TRBD1	TRBJ2-7	TGTGCCAGCAGTCCAGGCCCGGACAGGGCCTACGAGCAGTACTTC	CASSPGPDRAYEQYF
TRBV5-6	NA	TRBD2	TRBJ2-5	TGTGCCAGCAGCAAAAAGGGACTAGCGGGAGCTGAGACCCAGTACTTC	CASSKKGLAGAETQYF
TRBV5-1	NA	NA	TRBJ2-7	TGCGCCAGCAGCCCGGTCGGCGCGGGAACAGGAACGGGCGAGCAGTACTTC	CASSPVGAGTGTGEQYF
TRBV4-3	NA	NA	TRBJ1-2	TGCGCCAGCAGCCAAGATTACGGCGGATTTAACTATGGCTACACCTTC	CASSQDYGGFNYGYTF
TRBV7-2	NA	NA	TRBJ2-7	TGTGCCAGCAGCTGGGCCAGGGGAAGGTCCTACGAGCAGTACTTC	CASSWARGRSYEQYF
TRBV7-3	NA	NA	TRBJ1-6	TGTGCCAGCAGGCTAAGCAGGGATAATTCACCCCTCCACTTT	CASRLSRDNSPLHF
TRBV5-6	NA	NA	TRBJ1-2	TGTGCCAGCAGCAAGACAGAGAACTATGGCTACACCTTC	CASSKTENYGYTF
TRBV11-2	NA	TRBD1	TRBJ1-2	TGTGCCAGCAGCGGACAGGGGACTAACTATGGCTACACCTTC	CASSGQGTNYGYTF
TRBV6-5	NA	NA	TRBJ1-1	TGTGCCAGCTTGGGTTGGGCTAACACTGAAGCTTTCTTT	CASLGWANTEAFF
TRBV7-9	NA	NA	TRBJ1-4	TGTGCCAGCAGCTTAGGTGGCCAGAATAATGAAAAACTGTTTTTT	CASSLGGQNNEKLFF
TRBV4-1	once	TRBD1	TRBJ2-3	TGCGCCAGCACGCCCGGGGGGACAGGGGCTTTCACAGATACGCAGTATTTT	CASTPGGTGAFTDTQYF
TRBV5-6	NA	TRBD1	TRBJ2-7	TGTGCCAGCAGCTTAGGGACAGTCATAGGGGAGCAGTACTTC	CASSLGTVIGEQYF
TRBV10-3	NA	NA	TRBJ1-2	TGTGCCCTCAGCGGCGGACCGGACAAAATCTACACCTTC	CALSGGPDKIYTF
TRBV7-2	NA	NA	TRBJ1-2	TGTGCCAGCAGCACAGCAGGCTACTATGGCTACACCTTC	CASSTAGYYGYTF
TRBV11-2	NA	NA	TRBJ2-3	TGTGCCAGCAGCTTCGAGGGTACCCATCCCGCGCAGTATTTT	CASSFEGTHPAQYF
TRBV6-4	NA	TRBD1	TRBJ1-1	TGTGCCAGCAGTGAGTCAGGGGGCCGGAACACTGAAGCTTTCTTT	CASSESGGRNTEAFF
TRBV7-2	NA	TRBD2	TRBJ2-1	TGTGCCAGCAGCCCTAGAGGGGGGACTAGCGGGCCCCGTTACAATGAGCAGTTCTTC	CASSPRGGTSGPRYNEQFF
TRBV18	few	NA	TRBJ2-7	TGTGCCAGCTCACCTACCGGCGGTGCCTCCTACGAGCAGTACTTC	CASSPTGGASYEQYF
TRBV6-2/TRBV6-3	once	TRBD1	TRBJ1-5	TGTGCCAGCAGTTACTCGTTCCGGGACAGGGGTCCCGTTAGCAATCAGCCCCAGCATTTT	CASSYSFRDRGPVSNQPQHF
TRBV2	NA	TRBD1	TRBJ2-7	TGTGCCAGCAGTGGACTCGGGACAGGGAGTTACTACGAGCAGTACTTC	CASSGLGTGSYYEQYF
TRBV10-3	NA	TRBD1	TRBJ1-2	TGTGCCATCAGTGGCTCGACAGGGGACTATGGCTACACCTTC	CAISGSTGDYGYTF
TRBV7-3	NA	NA	TRBJ2-4	TGTGCCAGCAGCTCCTCTTGGGGGGGCCTGTGGACCAAAAACATTCAGTACTTC	CASSSSWGGLWTKNIQYF
TRBV10-3	once	TRBD2	TRBJ2-2	TGTGCCATCACTGACGGACCAGCGGGAGTCCCCGGGGAGCTGTTTTTT	CAITDGPAGVPGELFF
TRBV3-1/TRBV3-2	NA	TRBD1	TRBJ1-1	TGTGCCAGCAGCCCGGTCCCGGGACAGGGACGGGACACTGAAGCTTTCTTT	CASSPVPGQGRDTEAFF
TRBV5-6	NA	TRBD1	TRBJ1-2	TGTGCCAGCAGATCGCGGACAGGGGGCTCCAACTATGGCTACACCTTC	CASRSRTGGSNYGYTF
TRBV18	NA	TRBD1	TRBJ1-1	TGTGCCAGCTCACAGGGACAGGCGCGCACTGAAGCTTTCTTT	CASSQGQARTEAFF
TRBV6-4	once	TRBD1	TRBJ1-6	TGTGCCAGCAGTGACTCGAGTTCCGCAGGGGGCGGCGATTATAATTCACCCCTCCACTTT	CASSDSSSAGGGDYNSPLHF
TRBV5-1	NA	NA	TRBJ2-7	TGCGCCAGCAGACTAGATATTACATCGAACGAGCAGTACTTC	CASRLDITSNEQYF
TRBV20-1	NA	NA	TRBJ1-5	TGCAGTGCTAGAGATCGCGGGCCCCAGCATTTT	CSARDRGPQHF
TRBV5-5	NA	NA	TRBJ2-3	TGTGCCAGCAGCTTGGTGGCAGGGGGGTCCACAGATACGCAGTATTTT	CASSLVAGGSTDTQYF
TRBV7-3	NA	TRBD2	TRBJ2-2	TGTGCCAGCAGCTTATATAGCGGGGATTACACCGGGGAGCTGTTTTTT	CASSLYSGDYTGELFF
TRBV27	NA	NA	TRBJ2-2	TGTGCCAGCAGTTCTCTAGCAGGATGGCCCGGGGAGCTGTTTTTT	CASSSLAGWPGELFF
TRBV7-2	NA	NA	TRBJ2-5	TGTGCCAGCAGCCCTGGGGGGGCCCGGGAGACCCAGTACTTC	CASSPGGARETQYF
TRBV11-2	NA	NA	TRBJ1-2	TGTGCCAGCAGCACTACATGGACAGACGGACACACCTTC	CASSTTWTDGHTF
TRBV30	NA	NA	TRBJ1-5	TGTGCCTGGCAGCCGGGGTTGGATCAGCCCCAGCATTTT	CAWQPGLDQPQHF
TRBV4-1	NA	NA	TRBJ1-5	TGCGCCAGCAGCCAAGATGCTTTAGGGACAATTTATAGCAATCAGCCCCAGCATTTT	CASSQDALGTIYSNQPQHF
TRBV2	NA	NA	TRBJ1-2	TGTGCCAGCAGTGAAGAGGACACTGATGGCTACACCTTC	CASSEEDTDGYTF
TRBV6-5	once	NA	TRBJ1-5	TGTGCCAGCAGGGCATCAGGGTTTTCTCAGCCCCAGCATTTT	CASRASGFSQPQHF
TRBV6-5	NA	NA	TRBJ2-7	TGTGCCAGCAGTTACTCGAGCCGGGGCTCCTACGAGCAGTACTTC	CASSYSSRGSYEQYF
TRBV10-3	NA	NA	TRBJ2-7	TGTGCCATCATGGAGCATGGGTTCGCCTACGAGCAGTACTTC	CAIMEHGFAYEQYF